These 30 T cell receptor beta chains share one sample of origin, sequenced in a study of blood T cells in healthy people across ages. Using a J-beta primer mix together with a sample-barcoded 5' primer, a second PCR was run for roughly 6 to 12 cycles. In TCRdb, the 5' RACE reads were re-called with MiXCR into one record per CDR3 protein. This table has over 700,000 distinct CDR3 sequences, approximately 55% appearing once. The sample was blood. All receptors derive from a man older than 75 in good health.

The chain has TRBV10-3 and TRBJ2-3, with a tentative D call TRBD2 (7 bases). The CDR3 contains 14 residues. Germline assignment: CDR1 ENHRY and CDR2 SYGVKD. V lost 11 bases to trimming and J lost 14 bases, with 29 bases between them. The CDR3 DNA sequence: TGTGCCTCCCACCACCCCGGGGGGCACAGATACGCGTATTTT. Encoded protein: CASHHPGGHRYAYF.

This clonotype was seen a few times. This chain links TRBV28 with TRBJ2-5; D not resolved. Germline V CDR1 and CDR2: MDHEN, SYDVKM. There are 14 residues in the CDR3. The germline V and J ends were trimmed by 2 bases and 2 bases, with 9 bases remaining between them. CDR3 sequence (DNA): TGTGCCAGCAGTTTAGTGGGCACGCAAGAGACCCAGTACTTC. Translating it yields CASSLVGTQETQYF.

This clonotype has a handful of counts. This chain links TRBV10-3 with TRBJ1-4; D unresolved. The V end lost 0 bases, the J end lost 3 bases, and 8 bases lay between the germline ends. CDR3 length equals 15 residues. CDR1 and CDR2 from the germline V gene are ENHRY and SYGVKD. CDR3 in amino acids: CAISESWDPNEKLFF. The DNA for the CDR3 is TGTGCCATCAGTGAGTCTTGGGATCCTAATGAAAAACTGTTTTTT.

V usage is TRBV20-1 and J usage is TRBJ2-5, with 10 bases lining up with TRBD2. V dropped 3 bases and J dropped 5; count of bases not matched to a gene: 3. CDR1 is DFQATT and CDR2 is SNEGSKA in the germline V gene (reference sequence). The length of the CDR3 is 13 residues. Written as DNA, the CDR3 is TGCAGTGCTAGCGTTAGCGGGAGGGAGACCCAGTACTTC. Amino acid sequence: CSASVSGRETQYF.

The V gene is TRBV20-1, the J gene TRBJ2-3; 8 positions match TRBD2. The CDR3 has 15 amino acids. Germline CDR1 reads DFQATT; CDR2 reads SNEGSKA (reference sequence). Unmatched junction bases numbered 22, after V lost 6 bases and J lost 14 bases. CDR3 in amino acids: CSARLTSGSAPPAYF. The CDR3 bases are TGCAGTGCCCGATTGACAAGCGGGAGCGCACCTCCCGCGTATTTT.

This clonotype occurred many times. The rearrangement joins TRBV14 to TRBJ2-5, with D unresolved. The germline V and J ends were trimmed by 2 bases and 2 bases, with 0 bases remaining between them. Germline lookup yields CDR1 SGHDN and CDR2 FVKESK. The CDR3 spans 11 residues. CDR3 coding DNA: TGTGCCAGCAGCCAACAAGAGACCCAGTACTTC. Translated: CASSQQETQYF. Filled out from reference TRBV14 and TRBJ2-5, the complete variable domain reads EAGVTQFPSHSVIEKGQTVTLRCDPISGHDNLYWYRRVMGKEIKFLLHFVKESKQDESGMPNNRFLAERTGGTYSTLKVQPAELEDSGVYFCASSQQETQYFGPGTRLLVL.

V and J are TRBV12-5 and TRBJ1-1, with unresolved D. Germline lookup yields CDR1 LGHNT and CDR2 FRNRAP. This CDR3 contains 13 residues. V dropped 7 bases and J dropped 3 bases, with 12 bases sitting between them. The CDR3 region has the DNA TGTGCTAGTGCCCCTACAAGGGACACTGAAGCTTTCTTT. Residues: CASAPTRDTEAFF.

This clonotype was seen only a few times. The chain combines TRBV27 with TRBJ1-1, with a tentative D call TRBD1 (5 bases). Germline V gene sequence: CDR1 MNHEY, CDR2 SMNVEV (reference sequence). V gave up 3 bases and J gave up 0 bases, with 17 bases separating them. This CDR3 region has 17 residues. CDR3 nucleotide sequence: TGTGCCAGCAGTTTGGGGGAAACTCCGGGCATGAACACTGAAGCTTTCTTT. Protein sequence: CASSLGETPGMNTEAFF.

CDR3 region: CSVEERNSQAQYF. The CDR3 DNA follows: TGCAGCGTTGAAGAGCGAAACAGCCAGGCCCAGTACTTC. The V call is TRBV29-1, the J call TRBJ2-5; D call uncertain. Between the trimmed V and J ends, which lost 0 bases and 9 bases, there was a span of 14 bases. CDR3 length: 13 residues. Germline V gene data show CDR1 as SQVTM and CDR2 as ANQGSEA.

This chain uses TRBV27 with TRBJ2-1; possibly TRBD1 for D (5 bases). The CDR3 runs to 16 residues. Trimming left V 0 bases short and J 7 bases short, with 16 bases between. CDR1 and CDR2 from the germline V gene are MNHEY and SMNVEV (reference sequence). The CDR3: CASSLSVGRAGNEQFF. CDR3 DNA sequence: TGTGCCAGCAGTTTATCGGTCGGGCGAGCAGGGAATGAGCAGTTCTTC.

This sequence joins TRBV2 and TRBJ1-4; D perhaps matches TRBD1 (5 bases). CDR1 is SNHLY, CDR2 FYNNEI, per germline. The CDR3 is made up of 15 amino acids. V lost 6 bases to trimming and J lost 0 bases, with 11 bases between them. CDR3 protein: CASRGDGSTNEKLFF. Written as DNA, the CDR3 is TGTGCCAGCAGGGGGGACGGCTCAACTAATGAAAAACTGTTTTTT.

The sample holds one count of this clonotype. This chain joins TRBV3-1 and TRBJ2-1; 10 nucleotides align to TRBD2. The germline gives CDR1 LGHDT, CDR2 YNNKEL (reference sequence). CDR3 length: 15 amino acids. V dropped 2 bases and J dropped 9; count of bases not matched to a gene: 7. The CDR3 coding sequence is TGTGCCAGCAGCCAACAAGCGGGAGGGCCCAGTGAGCAGTTCTTC. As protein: CASSQQAGGPSEQFF.

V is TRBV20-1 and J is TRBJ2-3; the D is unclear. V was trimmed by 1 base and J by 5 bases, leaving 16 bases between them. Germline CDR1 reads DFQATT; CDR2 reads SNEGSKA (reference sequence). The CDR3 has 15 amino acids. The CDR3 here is CSARAPGRNLDTQYF. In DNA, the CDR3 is TGCAGTGCTAGAGCCCCCGGACGTAACTTAGATACGCAGTATTTT.

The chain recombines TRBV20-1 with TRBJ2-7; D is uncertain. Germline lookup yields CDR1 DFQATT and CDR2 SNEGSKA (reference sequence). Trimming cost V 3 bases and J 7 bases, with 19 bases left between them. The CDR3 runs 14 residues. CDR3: CSARPLVPYNEQYF. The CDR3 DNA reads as TGCAGTGCTAGGCCTCTAGTGCCCTACAATGAGCAGTACTTC.

The CDR3 DNA reads TGCAGCGTGGGACAGGGGAACTACGAGCAGTACTTC. Its translation: CSVGQGNYEQYF. This chain links TRBV29-1 with TRBJ2-7; 10 nucleotides align to TRBD1. Germline CDR1 and CDR2: SQVTM and ANQGSEA. CDR3 length equals 12 residues. The V segment lost 6 bases and the J segment 3 bases; nucleotides outside the gene matches: 2.

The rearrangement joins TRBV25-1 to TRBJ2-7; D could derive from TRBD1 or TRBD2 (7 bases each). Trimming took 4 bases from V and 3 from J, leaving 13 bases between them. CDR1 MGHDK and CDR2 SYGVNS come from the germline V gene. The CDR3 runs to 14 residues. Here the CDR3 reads CASSGEGARYEQYF. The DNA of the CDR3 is TGTGCCAGCAGTGGGGAGGGGGCGCGCTACGAGCAGTACTTC.

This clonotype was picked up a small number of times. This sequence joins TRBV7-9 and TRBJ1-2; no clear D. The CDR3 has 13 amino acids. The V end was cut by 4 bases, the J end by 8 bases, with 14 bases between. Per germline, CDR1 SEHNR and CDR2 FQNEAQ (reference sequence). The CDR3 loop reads CASSSGVPRGYTF. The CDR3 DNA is TGTGCCAGCAGCTCTGGAGTACCCCGGGGCTACACCTTC.

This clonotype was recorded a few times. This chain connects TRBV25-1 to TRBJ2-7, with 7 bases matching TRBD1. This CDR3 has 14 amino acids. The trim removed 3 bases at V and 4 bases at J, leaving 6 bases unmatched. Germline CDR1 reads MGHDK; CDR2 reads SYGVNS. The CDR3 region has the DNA TGTGCCAGCAGTGATCCCGGGACAGCGTACGAGCAGTACTTC. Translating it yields CASSDPGTAYEQYF.

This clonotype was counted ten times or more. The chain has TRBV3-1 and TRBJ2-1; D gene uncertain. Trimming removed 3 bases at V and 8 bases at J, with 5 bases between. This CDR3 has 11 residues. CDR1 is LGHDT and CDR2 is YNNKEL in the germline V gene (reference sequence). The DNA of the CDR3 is TGTGCCAGCAGCCAGTGGGATGAGCAGTTCTTC. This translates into CASSQWDEQFF.

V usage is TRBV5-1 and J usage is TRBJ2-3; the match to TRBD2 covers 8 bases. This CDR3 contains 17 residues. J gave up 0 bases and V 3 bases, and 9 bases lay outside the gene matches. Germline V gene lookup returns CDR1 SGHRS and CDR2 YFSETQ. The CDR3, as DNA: TGCGCCAGCAGCTCCCGGATAGCGGGGTTTAGCACAGATACGCAGTATTTT. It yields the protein CASSSRIAGFSTDTQYF.

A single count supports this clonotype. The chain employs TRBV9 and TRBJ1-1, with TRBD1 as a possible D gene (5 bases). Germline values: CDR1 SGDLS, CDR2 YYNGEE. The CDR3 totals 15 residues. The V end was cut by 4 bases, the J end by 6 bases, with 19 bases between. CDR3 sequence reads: CASSPSRGGVAEAFF. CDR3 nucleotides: TGTGCCAGCAGCCCATCCCGGGGAGGGGTTGCTGAAGCTTTCTTT.

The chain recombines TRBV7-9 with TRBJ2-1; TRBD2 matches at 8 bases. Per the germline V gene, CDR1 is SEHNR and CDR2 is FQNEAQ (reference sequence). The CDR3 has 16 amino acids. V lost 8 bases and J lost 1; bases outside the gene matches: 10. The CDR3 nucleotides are TGTGCCAGCCGACAGCGAAGCGGGAGTTCCTACAATGAGCAGTTCTTC. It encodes CASRQRSGSSYNEQFF.

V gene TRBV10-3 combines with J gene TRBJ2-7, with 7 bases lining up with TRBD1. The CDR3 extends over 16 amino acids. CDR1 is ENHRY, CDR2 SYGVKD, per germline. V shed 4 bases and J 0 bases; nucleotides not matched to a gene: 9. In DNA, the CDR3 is TGTGCCATCAGTGGGAGACAGGGTATAAACTCCTACGAGCAGTACTTC. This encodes CAISGRQGINSYEQYF.

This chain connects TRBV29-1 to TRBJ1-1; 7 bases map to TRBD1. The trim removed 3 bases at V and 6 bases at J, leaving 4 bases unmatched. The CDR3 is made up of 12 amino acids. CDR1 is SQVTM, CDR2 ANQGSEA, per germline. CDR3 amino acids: CSVDNRGPEAFF. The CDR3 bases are TGCAGCGTTGATAACAGGGGCCCTGAAGCTTTCTTT.

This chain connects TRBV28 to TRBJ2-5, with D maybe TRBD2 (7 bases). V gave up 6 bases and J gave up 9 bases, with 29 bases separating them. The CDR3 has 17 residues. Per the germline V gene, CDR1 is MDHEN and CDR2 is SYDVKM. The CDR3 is CASSSPPGGRELGAQYF. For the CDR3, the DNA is TGTGCCAGCAGCTCTCCCCCCGGGGGGCGGGAGCTGGGAGCCCAGTACTTC. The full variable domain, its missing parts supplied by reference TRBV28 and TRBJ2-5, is DVKVTQSSRYLVKRTGEKVFLECVQDMDHENMFWYRQDPGLGLRLIYFSYDVKMKEKGDIPEGYSVSREKKERFSLILESASTNQTSMYLCASSSPPGGRELGAQYFGPGTRLLVL.

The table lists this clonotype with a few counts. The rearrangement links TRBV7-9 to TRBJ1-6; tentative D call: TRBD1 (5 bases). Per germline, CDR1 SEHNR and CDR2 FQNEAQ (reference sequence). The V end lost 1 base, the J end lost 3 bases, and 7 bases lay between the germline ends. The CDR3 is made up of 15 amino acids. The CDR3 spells CASSLGGVYNSPLHF. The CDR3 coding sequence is TGTGCCAGCAGCTTAGGAGGGGTCTATAATTCACCCCTCCACTTT.

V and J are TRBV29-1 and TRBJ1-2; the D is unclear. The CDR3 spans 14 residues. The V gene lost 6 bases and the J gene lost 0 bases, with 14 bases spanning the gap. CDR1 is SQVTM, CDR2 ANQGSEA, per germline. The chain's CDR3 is CSVHRLGANYGYTF. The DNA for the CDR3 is TGCAGCGTCCATAGGCTAGGAGCTAACTATGGCTACACCTTC.

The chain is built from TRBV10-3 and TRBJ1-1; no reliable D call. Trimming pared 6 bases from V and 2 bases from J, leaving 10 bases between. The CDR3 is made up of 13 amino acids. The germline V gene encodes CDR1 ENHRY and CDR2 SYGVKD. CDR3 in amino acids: CAIRLTANTEAFF. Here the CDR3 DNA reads TGTGCCATCAGACTCACAGCTAACACTGAAGCTTTCTTT.

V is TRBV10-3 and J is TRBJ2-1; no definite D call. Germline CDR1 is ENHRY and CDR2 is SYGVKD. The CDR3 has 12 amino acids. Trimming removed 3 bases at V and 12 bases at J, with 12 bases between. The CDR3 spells CAISDAWRWQFF. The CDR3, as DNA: TGTGCCATCAGTGACGCCTGGAGATGGCAGTTCTTC.

The CDR3 DNA follows: TGCGCCAGCAGCATTATGACTAGCGGGAGTATGAATGAGCAGTTCTTC. Translating gives CASSIMTSGSMNEQFF. The V and J genes are TRBV5-1 and TRBJ2-1; 12 nucleotides align to TRBD2. Trimming took 4 bases from V and 7 from J; bases not matched to a gene: 9. This CDR3 contains 16 residues. The germline gives CDR1 SGHRS, CDR2 YFSETQ.